The rows below give T cell receptor beta chains drawn from one sample of a study of CD8+ T cells in alopecia areata. The method was immunoSEQ multiplex PCR; TCRdb's version includes in-frame clones alone and lacks a portion of them. The data show about 150,000 clones, with 40% to 50% seen just once and roughly 7.5% held by the top ten. Source material: CD4+ T cells sorted from blood. The receptors were sampled from a human donor with alopecia areata. CDR3s include the opening cysteine and the closing phenylalanine or tryptophan. A D gene is named only where the DNA matches it firmly. Only some rows state a clone size, as once, few, many or a class for expanded clones.

CDR3nt: TGTGCCAGCAGCTCCGGGCCATCGGATACGCAGTATTTT
CDR3aa: CASSSGPSDTQYF
v_gene: TRBV5-6
abundance: NA
d_gene: NA
j_gene: TRBJ2-3

CDR3nt: TGTGCCAGCAGTCCCCATGGGAAGGAAGTCACGCAGTATTTT
CDR3aa: CASSPHGKEVTQYF
v_gene: TRBV28
abundance: few
d_gene: NA
j_gene: TRBJ2-3

CDR3nt: TGCAGCGTGAGCGGGAGGGCCTTTTATGAGACCCAGTACTTC
CDR3aa: CSVSGRAFYETQYF
v_gene: TRBV29-1
abundance: NA
d_gene: TRBD2
j_gene: TRBJ2-5

CDR3nt: TGTGCCAGCAGTGTGGGACTAGCGGAGATCTACAATGAGCAGTTCTTC
CDR3aa: CASSVGLAEIYNEQFF
v_gene: TRBV2
abundance: NA
d_gene: TRBD2
j_gene: TRBJ2-1

CDR3nt: TGTGCCAGCACTAGGGCAGAGACCCAGTACTTC
CDR3aa: CASTRAETQYF
v_gene: TRBV28
abundance: NA
d_gene: NA
j_gene: TRBJ2-5

CDR3nt: TGTGCCAGCAGCTTGGTCCCGGGACCTTGGGGCTACACCTTC
CDR3aa: CASSLVPGPWGYTF
v_gene: TRBV7-3
abundance: once
d_gene: NA
j_gene: TRBJ1-2

CDR3nt: TGCGCCAGCAGCCACGGGAGGATAACGAGGAATCAGCCCCAGCATTTT
CDR3aa: CASSHGRITRNQPQHF
v_gene: TRBV4-1
abundance: few
d_gene: NA
j_gene: TRBJ1-5

CDR3nt: TGCGCCAGCAGCAACGGACTAGCGGGAGAAGCTGAGCAGTTCTTC
CDR3aa: CASSNGLAGEAEQFF
v_gene: TRBV5-1
abundance: few
d_gene: TRBD2
j_gene: TRBJ2-1

CDR3nt: TGCGCCAGCAGCCACCGGGGTCACCAAGAGACCCAGTACTTC
CDR3aa: CASSHRGHQETQYF
v_gene: TRBV5-1
abundance: NA
d_gene: NA
j_gene: TRBJ2-5

CDR3nt: TGTGCCAGCAGGCCAGGACTTCTCACAGATACGCAGTATTTT
CDR3aa: CASRPGLLTDTQYF
v_gene: TRBV6-5
abundance: NA
d_gene: NA
j_gene: TRBJ2-3